A single sample is the source of the 5 T cell receptor beta chains below, sequenced in a study of blood T cell repertoires in COVID-19. The table came from immunoSEQ multiplex PCR; TCRdb's copy has only in-frame clones and leaves some out. The data hold approximately 97,000 clones, with 86% observed a single time. Sequencing used peripheral blood. Receptor source: a woman aged 80 or older with acute or convalescent COVID-19.

J is TRBJ1-1 and V is TRBV29-1; perhaps TRBD1 as D (6 bases). The CDR3 is 12 amino acids. The V end was cut by 3 bases, the J end by 5 bases, with 10 bases between. CDR1 and CDR2 from the germline V gene are SQVTM and ANQGSEA. CDR3 in amino acids: CSVDGTKTEAFF. In DNA form, the CDR3 reads TGCAGCGTTGACGGGACAAAGACTGAAGCTTTCTTT.

DNA of the CDR3: TGTGCCAGCAGTTCCCTCCCGGGGTACGGCTACACCTTC. Protein: CASSSLPGYGYTF. The chain has TRBV27 and TRBJ1-2; D not certain. Per germline, CDR1 MNHEY and CDR2 SMNVEV (reference sequence). The V gene lost 4 bases and the J gene lost 8 bases, with 14 bases spanning the gap. The CDR3 length is 13 residues.

The V gene is TRBV5-6, the J gene TRBJ2-7; 12 nucleotides line up with TRBD1. V shed 3 bases and J 6 bases; nucleotides not matched to a gene: 10. This CDR3 spans 16 amino acids. Germline V gene data show CDR1 as SGHDT and CDR2 as YYEEEE. CDR3 region: CASSSGTGGYFREQYF. The CDR3 DNA is TGTGCCAGCAGCTCCGGGACAGGGGGCTATTTTCGCGAGCAGTACTTC.

For this clone: The final CDR3 position lacks the conserved phenylalanine or tryptophan, pointing to a likely read error. The DNA is left out, because the CDR3 cannot be placed on it with certainty; the CDR3 is given as TCRdb lists it. The chain has TRBV28 and TRBJ2-7; TRBD2, the D gene given by the table, was not confirmed from the DNA. Germline CDR1 is MDHEN and CDR2 is SYDVKM. 14 amino acids form the CDR3, both terminal residues included. This chain's CDR3 is CASRQGILPCGGLR.

J is TRBJ2-5 and V is TRBV7-2; no reliable D call. The CDR3 is made up of 15 amino acids. Looked up from germline, CDR1 is SGHTA and CDR2 is FQGNSA. V was trimmed by 0 bases and J by 1 base, leaving 9 bases between them. The CDR3 bases are TGTGCCAGCAGCTTAGCGCGTTTACTCCAAGAGACCCAGTACTTC. Protein product: CASSLARLLQETQYF.